These T cell receptor beta chains were read from a single sample in a study of T cell changes during pregnancy in multiple sclerosis. Method: immunoSEQ multiplex PCR; TCRdb's copy keeps in-frame clones and lacks some. In the table there are roughly 97,000 clones, about nine tenths of which are singletons. Specimen: peripheral blood, collected in the second trimester of pregnancy. These receptors were taken from a female donor in good health, enrolled as a control in a pregnancy study. CDR3s include the opening cysteine and the closing phenylalanine or tryptophan. Each record gives: D gene, J gene, V gene, clone size, CDR3 protein, CDR3 DNA. A D gene is named only where the DNA matches it firmly. Not all rows give a size; the values are once, few, many and, for expanded clones, a class.

>TRBD1|TRBJ1-2|TRBV19|NA
CATRQGATHGYTF
TGTGCCACCCGCCAGGGGGCAACGCATGGCTACACCTTC
>TRBD1|TRBJ2-6|TRBV7-8|NA
CASSLEAGGLSGANVLTF
TGTGCCAGCAGCTTAGAGGCAGGGGGTCTCTCTGGGGCCAACGTCCTGACTTTC
>TRBD1|TRBJ2-2|TRBV5-1|NA
CASSFETGSAGELFF
TGCGCCAGCAGCTTCGAGACAGGGTCGGCCGGGGAGCTGTTTTTT
>NA|TRBJ1-1|TRBV30|once
CAWSVTGSVNTEAFF
TGTGCCTGGAGTGTTACAGGGTCCGTGAACACTGAAGCTTTCTTT
>TRBD1|TRBJ2-5|TRBV7-6|NA
CASSLALGTGETQYF
TGTGCCAGCAGCTTAGCCCTAGGGACAGGGGAGACCCAGTACTTC
>NA|TRBJ1-2|TRBV7-9|NA
CASSLAVEAYGYGYTF
TGTGCCAGCAGCTTAGCGGTGGAAGCCTACGGGTATGGCTACACCTTC
>TRBD1|TRBJ1-2|TRBV18|NA
CASSPHPAGGYGYTF
TGTGCCAGCTCACCCCACCCGGCAGGGGGCTATGGCTACACCTTC
>NA|TRBJ2-7|TRBV13|NA
CASSLGRGDSSYEQYF
TGTGCCAGCAGCTTGGGGCGAGGGGACTCTTCCTACGAGCAGTACTTC
>NA|TRBJ1-5|TRBV18|NA
CASSPQTADSNQPQHF
TGTGCCAGCTCACCACAGACAGCAGATAGCAATCAGCCCCAGCATTTT
>NA|TRBJ2-7|TRBV27|NA
CASSSRQRRGEQYF
TGTGCCAGCAGTTCTAGACAGAGACGGGGGGAGCAGTACTTC
>NA|TRBJ1-6|TRBV27|NA
CASSYGQGNSPLHF
TGTGCCAGCAGTTATGGGCAGGGTAATTCACCCCTCCACTTT
>NA|TRBJ2-7|TRBV28|once
CASSPDSRSPYEQYF
TGTGCCAGCAGTCCCGACTCCCGAAGCCCCTACGAGCAGTACTTC
>TRBD2|TRBJ2-5|TRBV4-2|NA
CASSPKTSGDQETQYF
TGTGCCAGCAGCCCGAAGACTAGCGGGGACCAAGAGACCCAGTACTTC
>NA|TRBJ2-7|TRBV18|NA
CASSRSTNSDYEQYF
TGTGCCAGCTCACGATCGACTAACAGTGATTACGAGCAGTACTTC
>TRBD2|TRBJ2-3|TRBV5-1|NA
CASSPPGLASTDTQYF
TGCGCCAGCAGCCCCCCGGGACTAGCGTCCACAGATACGCAGTATTTT
>TRBD1|TRBJ2-7|TRBV5-1|NA
CASSLAARTGNPDEQYF
TGCGCCAGCAGCTTGGCCGCCCGGACAGGTAACCCGGACGAGCAGTACTTC
>TRBD1|TRBJ1-2|TRBV5-5|NA
CASSNQGGAGYGYTF
TGTGCCAGCAGCAACCAAGGGGGCGCTGGCTATGGCTACACCTTC
>NA|TRBJ2-3|TRBV5-1|once
CASSSESVSGTDTQYF
TGCGCCAGCAGCTCCGAGTCCGTCTCTGGCACAGATACGCAGTATTTT
>NA|TRBJ1-2|TRBV5-1|once
CASSRSQGAPLYGYTF
TGCGCCAGCAGCCGGAGCCAGGGCGCCCCCCTCTATGGCTACACCTTC
>NA|TRBJ1-2|TRBV6-6|once
CASSDNRVGYTF
TGTGCCAGCAGTGACAACAGGGTCGGCTACACCTTC
>NA|TRBJ2-1|TRBV10-1|NA
CASRVSVRDGRGEQFF
TGCGCCAGCAGGGTGTCCGTGAGGGATGGACGCGGTGAGCAGTTCTTC
>NA|TRBJ2-7|TRBV7-6|NA
CASSPPSGKRVQYF
TGTGCCAGCAGCCCTCCCTCGGGGAAGCGGGTGCAGTACTTC
>NA|TRBJ1-5|TRBV12-2|NA
CAHPESRGGAGRNQPQHF
TGTGCACACCCCGAATCTAGGGGGGGCGCGGGGCGCAATCAGCCCCAGCATTTT
>TRBD2|TRBJ2-7|TRBV19|NA
CASSLSTGLAGAYEQYF
TGTGCCAGTAGTTTATCCACGGGACTAGCGGGAGCCTACGAGCAGTACTTC
>TRBD2|TRBJ2-7|TRBV28|NA
CATENLAGASTYEQYF
TGTGCCACCGAAAACTTAGCGGGAGCCAGCACCTACGAGCAGTACTTC
>TRBD1|TRBJ2-5|TRBV6-5|NA
CASKTGGRTQYF
TGTGCCAGCAAAACAGGGGGCAGGACCCAGTACTTC
>TRBD1|TRBJ1-2|TRBV27|once
CASSLSNIDRANYGYTF
TGTGCCAGCAGTTTATCGAACATTGACAGGGCAAACTATGGCTACACCTTC
>NA|TRBJ2-3|TRBV28|NA
CASRVIATDTQYF
TGTGCCAGCAGGGTTATAGCGACAGATACGCAGTATTTT
>NA|TRBJ2-1|TRBV6-5|once
CASSYDVQGKQFF
TGTGCCAGCAGTTACGATGTGCAGGGGAAGCAGTTCTTC
>NA|TRBJ1-1|TRBV5-6|NA
CASSLGSRAFF
TGTGCCAGCAGCTTGGGTAGTCGAGCTTTCTTT
>NA|TRBJ2-7|TRBV6-1|NA
CASSRQGGLNEQYF
TGTGCCAGCAGCCGACAGGGAGGTTTAAACGAGCAGTACTTC
>NA|TRBJ1-3|TRBV25-1|NA
CASSELTSSGNTIYF
TGTGCCAGCAGTGAACTTACCAGCTCTGGAAACACCATATATTTT
>NA|TRBJ1-3|TRBV5-6|NA
CASSPRGGSGNTIYF
TGTGCCAGCAGCCCCCGGGGGGGTTCTGGAAACACCATATATTTT
>NA|TRBJ2-3|TRBV11-3|NA
CASSLTRGTDTQYF
TGTGCCAGCAGCTTAACCAGGGGAACAGATACGCAGTATTTT
>TRBD1|TRBJ2-6|TRBV27|NA
CASRGRGQGAGANVLTF
TGTGCCAGCAGAGGACGCGGACAGGGGGCCGGGGCCAACGTCCTGACTTTC